This T cell receptor (beta chain) was captured by sequencing in a study of T cell responses to AZD1222 COVID-19 vaccine. Study-wide results and caveats: Vaccine-related CD4 TCRs covered spike, predominating at 160-218 and 743-854. White British ancestry dominated among donors, who included more females, and clonal diversity was possibly underestimated. Reportedly, close to half of spike-specific TCRs are directed against unmutated variant regions.

Some second doses came at about 4 weeks and others at about 12 weeks; these were pooled. About this clone: What it recognizes is unknown.

Data came from immunoSEQ multiplex PCR; TCRdb stores just in-frame clones and leaves some out. Of about 84,000 clones listed, 75% to 90% are singletons. The sequence was obtained from an adult who received the AZD1222 COVID-19 vaccine. Sequencing was performed on peripheral blood, taken 28 days after the second AZD1222 dose.

CDR3 DNA: TGTGCCAGCAGCTTAGCGGGGGAGACCTACAATGAGCAGTTCTTC. Translated: CASSLAGETYNEQFF. The chain carries TRBV11-3 and TRBJ2-1, with D perhaps TRBD2 (6 bases). The V and J ends lost 1 base and 2 bases respectively, with 9 bases between them. The CDR3 length is 15 residues. The germline CDR1 and CDR2 sequences are SGHNT and YENEEA.